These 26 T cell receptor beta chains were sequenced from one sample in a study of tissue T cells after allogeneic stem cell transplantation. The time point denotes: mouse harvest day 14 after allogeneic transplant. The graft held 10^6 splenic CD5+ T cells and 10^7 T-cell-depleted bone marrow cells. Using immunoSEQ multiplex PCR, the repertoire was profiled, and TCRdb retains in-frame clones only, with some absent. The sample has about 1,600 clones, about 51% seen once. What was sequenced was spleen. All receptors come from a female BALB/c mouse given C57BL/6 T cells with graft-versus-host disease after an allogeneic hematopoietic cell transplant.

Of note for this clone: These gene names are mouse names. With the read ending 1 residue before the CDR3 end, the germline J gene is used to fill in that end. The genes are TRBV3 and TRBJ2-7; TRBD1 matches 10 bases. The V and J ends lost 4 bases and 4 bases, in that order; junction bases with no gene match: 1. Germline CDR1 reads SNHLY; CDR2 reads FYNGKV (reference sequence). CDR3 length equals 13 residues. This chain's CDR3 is CASSWDRGYEQYF. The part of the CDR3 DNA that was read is TGTGCCAGCAGCTGGGACAGGGGTTATGAACAGTAC.

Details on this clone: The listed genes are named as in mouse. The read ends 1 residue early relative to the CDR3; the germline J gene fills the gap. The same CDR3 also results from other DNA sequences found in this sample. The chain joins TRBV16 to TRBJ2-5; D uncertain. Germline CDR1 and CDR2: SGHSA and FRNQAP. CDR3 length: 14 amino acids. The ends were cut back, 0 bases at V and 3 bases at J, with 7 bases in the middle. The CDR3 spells CASSLDGGQDTQYF. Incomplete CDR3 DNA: TGTGCAAGCAGCTTAGATGGAGGGCAAGACACCCAGTAC.

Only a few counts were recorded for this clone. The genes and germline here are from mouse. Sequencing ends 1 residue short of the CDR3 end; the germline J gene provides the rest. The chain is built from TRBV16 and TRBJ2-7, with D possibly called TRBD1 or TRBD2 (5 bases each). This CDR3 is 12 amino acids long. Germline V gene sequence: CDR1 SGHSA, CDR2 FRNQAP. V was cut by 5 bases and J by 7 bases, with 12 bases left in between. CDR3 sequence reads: CASSLRDREQYF. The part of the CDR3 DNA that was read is TGTGCAAGCAGCCTCCGGGACCGGGAACAGTAC.

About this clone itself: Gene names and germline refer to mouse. This CDR3 reads CASSWDNTEVFF. The part of the CDR3 DNA that was read is TGTGCAAGCAGCTGGGACAACACAGAAGTCTTC. This chain connects TRBV16 to TRBJ1-1; a possible D gene is TRBD1 (5 bases). The CDR3 end lies 1 residue beyond the end of the read and is filled in from the germline J gene. The CDR3 length is 12 residues. The germline V and J ends were trimmed by 4 bases and 2 bases, with 5 bases remaining between them. Germline V gene data show CDR1 as SGHSA and CDR2 as FRNQAP.

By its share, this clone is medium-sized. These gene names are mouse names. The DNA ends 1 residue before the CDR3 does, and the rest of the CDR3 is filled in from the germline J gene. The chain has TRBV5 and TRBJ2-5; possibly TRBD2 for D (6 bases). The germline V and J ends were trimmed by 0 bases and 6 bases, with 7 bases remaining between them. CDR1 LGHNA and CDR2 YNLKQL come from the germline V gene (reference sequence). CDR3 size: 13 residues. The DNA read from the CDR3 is TGTGCCAGCAGCCAAGACGGGGGGGACACCCAGTAC. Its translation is CASSQDGGDTQY. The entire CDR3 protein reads CASSQDGGDTQYF.

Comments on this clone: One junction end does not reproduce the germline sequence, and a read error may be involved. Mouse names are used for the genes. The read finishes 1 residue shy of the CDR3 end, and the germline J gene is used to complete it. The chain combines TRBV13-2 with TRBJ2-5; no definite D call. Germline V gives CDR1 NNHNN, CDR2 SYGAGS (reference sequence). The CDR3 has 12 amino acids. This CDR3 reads CASSDIQDTQYF. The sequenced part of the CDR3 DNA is TGTGCCAGCAGTGACATCCAAGACACCCAGTAC.

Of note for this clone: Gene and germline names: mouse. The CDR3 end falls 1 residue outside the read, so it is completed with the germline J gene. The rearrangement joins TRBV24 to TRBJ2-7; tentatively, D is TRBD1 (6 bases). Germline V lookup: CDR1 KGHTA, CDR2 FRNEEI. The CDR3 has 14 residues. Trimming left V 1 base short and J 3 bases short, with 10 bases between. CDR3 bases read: TGTGCCAGCAGTCTGTCGTGGGACAACTATGAACAGTAC. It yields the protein CASSLSWDNYEQY. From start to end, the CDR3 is CASSLSWDNYEQYF.

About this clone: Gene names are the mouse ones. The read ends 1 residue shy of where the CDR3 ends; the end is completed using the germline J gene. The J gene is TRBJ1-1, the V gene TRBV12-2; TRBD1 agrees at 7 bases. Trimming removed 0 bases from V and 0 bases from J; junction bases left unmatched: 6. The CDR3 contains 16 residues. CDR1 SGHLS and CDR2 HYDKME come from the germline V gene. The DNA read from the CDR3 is TGTGCCAGCTCTCTCGAACAGGGGTTTGCAAACACAGAAGTCTTC. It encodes CASSLEQGFANTEVF. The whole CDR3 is CASSLEQGFANTEVFF.

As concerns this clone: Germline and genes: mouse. CDR3 sequence: CASSLPGGYEQYF. The part of the CDR3 DNA that was read is TGTGCCAGCAGTCTGCCAGGGGGCTATGAACAGTAC. The chain combines TRBV26 with TRBJ2-7; TRBD1 matches 7 bases. The read ends 1 residue before the CDR3 terminus; that terminus is restored from the germline J gene. Germline CDR1 reads KGHPV; CDR2 reads FQNQEV (reference sequence). J was trimmed by 3 bases and V by 2 bases; bases with no gene match: 1. This CDR3 spans 13 amino acids.

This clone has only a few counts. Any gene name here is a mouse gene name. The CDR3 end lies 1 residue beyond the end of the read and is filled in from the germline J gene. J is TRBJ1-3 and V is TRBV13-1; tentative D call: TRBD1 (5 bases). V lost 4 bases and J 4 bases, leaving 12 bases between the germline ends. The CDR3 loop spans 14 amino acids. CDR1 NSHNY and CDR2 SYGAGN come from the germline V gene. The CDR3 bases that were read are TGTGCCAGCAGTCGAGGGGAGAGAGGAAATACGCTCTAT. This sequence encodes CASSRGERGNTLY. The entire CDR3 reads CASSRGERGNTLYF.

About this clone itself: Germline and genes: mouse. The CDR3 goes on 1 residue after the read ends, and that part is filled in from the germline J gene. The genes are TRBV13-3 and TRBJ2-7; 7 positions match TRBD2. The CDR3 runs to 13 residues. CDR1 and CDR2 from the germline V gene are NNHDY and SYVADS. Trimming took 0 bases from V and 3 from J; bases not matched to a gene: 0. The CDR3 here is CASSDDWGYEQYF. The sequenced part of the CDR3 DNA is TGTGCCAGCAGTGATGACTGGGGCTATGAACAGTAC.

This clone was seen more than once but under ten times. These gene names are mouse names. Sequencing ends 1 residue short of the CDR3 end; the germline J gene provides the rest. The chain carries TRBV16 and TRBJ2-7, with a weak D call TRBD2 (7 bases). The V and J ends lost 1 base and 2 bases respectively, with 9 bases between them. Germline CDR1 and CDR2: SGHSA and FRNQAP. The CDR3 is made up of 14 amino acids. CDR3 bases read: TGTGCAAGCAGCTTAGCGGGGGGCGCCTATGAACAGTAC. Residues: CASSLAGGAYEQY. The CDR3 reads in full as CASSLAGGAYEQYF.

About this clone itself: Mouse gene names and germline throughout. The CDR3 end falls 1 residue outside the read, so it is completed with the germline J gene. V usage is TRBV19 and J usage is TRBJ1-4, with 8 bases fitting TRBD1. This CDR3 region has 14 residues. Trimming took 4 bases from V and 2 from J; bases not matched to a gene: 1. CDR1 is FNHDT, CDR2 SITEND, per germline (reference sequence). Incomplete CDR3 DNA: TGTGCCAGCAGTCGGACAGGGTCCAACGAAAGATTATTT. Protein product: CASSRTGSNERLF. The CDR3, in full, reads CASSRTGSNERLFF.

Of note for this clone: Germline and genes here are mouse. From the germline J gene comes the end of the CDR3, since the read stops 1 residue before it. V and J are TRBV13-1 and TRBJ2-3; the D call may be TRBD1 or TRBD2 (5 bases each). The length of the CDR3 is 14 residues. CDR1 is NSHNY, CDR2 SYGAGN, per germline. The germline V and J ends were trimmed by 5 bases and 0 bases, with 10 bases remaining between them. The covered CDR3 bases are TGTGCCAGCAGGGGGGTCGGGAGTGCAGAAACGCTGTAT. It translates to CASRGVGSAETLY. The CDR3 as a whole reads CASRGVGSAETLYF.

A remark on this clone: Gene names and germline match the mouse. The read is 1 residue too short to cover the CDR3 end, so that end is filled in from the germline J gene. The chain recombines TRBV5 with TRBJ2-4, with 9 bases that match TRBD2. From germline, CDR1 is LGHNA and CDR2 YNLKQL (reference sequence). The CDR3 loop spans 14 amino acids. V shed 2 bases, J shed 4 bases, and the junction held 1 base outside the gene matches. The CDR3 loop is CASSQTGGKNTLYF. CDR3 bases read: TGTGCCAGCAGCCAAACTGGGGGGAAAAACACCTTGTAC.

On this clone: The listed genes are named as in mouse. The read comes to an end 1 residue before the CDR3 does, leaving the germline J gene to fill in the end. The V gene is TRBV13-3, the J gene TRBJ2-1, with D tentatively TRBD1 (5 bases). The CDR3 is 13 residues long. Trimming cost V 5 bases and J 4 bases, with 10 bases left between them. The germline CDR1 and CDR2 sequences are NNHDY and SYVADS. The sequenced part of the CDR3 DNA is TGTGCCAGCAGGGTCAGGGATTATGCTGAGCAGTTC. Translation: CASRVRDYAEQF. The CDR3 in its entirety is CASRVRDYAEQFF.

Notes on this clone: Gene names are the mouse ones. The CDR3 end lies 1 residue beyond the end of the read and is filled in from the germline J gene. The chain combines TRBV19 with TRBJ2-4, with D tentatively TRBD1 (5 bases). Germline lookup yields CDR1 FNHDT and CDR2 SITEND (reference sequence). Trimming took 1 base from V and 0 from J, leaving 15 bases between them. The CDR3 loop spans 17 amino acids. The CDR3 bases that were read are TGTGCCAGCAGTATAAGGTCAGGGAGGCTGAGTCAAAACACCTTGTAC. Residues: CASSIRSGRLSQNTLY. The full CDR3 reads CASSIRSGRLSQNTLYF.

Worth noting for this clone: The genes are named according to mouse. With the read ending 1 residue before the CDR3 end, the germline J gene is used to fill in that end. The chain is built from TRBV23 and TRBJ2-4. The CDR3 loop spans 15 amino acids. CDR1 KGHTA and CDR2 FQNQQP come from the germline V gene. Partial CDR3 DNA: TGCTCCAGCAGTCAATCGTGGGGGCGTCAAAACACCTTGTAC. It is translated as CSSSQSWGRQNTLY. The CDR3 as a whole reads CSSSQSWGRQNTLYF.

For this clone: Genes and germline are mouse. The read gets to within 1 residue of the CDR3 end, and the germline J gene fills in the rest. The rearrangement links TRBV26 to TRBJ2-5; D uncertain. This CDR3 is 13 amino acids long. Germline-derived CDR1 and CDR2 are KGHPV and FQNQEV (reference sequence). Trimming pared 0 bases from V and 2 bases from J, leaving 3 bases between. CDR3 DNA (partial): TGTGCCAGCAGTCTGTCGGGCCAAGACACCCAGTAC. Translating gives CASSLSGQDTQY. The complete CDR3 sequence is CASSLSGQDTQYF.

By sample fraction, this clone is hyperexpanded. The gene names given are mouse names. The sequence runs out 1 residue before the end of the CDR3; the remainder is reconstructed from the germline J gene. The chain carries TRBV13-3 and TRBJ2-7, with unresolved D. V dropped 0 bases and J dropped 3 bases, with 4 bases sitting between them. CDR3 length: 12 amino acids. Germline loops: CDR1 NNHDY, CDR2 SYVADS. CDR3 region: CASSDAIYEQYF. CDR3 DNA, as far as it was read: TGTGCCAGCAGTGATGCGATCTATGAACAGTAC.

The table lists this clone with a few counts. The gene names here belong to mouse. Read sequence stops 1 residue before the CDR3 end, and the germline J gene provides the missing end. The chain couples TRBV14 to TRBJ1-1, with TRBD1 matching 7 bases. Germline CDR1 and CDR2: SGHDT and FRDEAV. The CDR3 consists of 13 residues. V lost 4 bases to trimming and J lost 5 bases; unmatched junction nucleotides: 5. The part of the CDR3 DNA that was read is TGTGCCAGCAGTCCAAAACAGGGGACAGAAGTCTTC. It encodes CASSPKQGTEVF. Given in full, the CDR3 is CASSPKQGTEVFF.

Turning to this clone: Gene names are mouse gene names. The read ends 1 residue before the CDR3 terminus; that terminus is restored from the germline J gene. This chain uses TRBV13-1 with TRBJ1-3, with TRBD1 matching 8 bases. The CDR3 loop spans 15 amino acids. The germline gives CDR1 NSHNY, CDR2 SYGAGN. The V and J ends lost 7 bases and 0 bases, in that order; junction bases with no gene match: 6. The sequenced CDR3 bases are TGTGCCAGCGGTGGGGGACAGGATTCTGGAAATACGCTCTAT. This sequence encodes CASGGGQDSGNTLY. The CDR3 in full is CASGGGQDSGNTLYF.

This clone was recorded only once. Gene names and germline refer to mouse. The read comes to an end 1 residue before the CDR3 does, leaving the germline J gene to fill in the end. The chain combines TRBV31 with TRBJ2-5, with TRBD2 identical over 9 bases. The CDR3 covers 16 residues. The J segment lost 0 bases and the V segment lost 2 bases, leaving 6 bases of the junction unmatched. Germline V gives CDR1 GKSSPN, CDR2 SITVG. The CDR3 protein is CAWSNRDWVNQDTQYF. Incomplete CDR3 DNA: TGTGCCTGGAGTAACCGGGACTGGGTTAACCAAGACACCCAGTAC.

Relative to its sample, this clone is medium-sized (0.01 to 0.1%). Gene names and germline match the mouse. The CDR3 bases that were read are TGTGCAAGCAGCTTAGACGGCAGAAACTCCGACTACACC. Translation gives CASSLDGRNSDYT. The full CDR3 is CASSLDGRNSDYTF. The genes are TRBV16 and TRBJ1-2; D is uncertain. The CDR3 extends 1 residue past the end of the read, so its final part is completed from the germline J gene. This CDR3 comprises 14 residues. In germline, CDR1 is SGHSA, CDR2 FRNQAP. Trimming took off 0 bases at V and 1 base at J, with 6 bases between the two ends.

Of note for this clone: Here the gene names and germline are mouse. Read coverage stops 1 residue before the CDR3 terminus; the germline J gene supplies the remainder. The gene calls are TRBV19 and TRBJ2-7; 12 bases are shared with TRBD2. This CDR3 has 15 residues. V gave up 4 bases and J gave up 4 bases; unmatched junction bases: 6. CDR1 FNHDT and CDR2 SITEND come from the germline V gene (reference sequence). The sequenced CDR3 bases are TGTGCCAGCAGTCTCGGGACTGGGGGGATATATGAACAGTAC. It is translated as CASSLGTGGIYEQY. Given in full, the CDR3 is CASSLGTGGIYEQYF.

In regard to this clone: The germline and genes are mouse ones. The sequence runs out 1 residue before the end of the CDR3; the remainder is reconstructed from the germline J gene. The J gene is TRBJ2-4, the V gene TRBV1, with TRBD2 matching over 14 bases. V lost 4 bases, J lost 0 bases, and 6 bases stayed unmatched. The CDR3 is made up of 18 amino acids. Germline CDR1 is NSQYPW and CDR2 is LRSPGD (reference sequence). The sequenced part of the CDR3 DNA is TGCACCTGCAGTGTGCCGGGACTGGGGGGGCGAAGTCAAAACACCTTGTAC. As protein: CTCSVPGLGGRSQNTLY. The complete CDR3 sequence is CTCSVPGLGGRSQNTLYF.